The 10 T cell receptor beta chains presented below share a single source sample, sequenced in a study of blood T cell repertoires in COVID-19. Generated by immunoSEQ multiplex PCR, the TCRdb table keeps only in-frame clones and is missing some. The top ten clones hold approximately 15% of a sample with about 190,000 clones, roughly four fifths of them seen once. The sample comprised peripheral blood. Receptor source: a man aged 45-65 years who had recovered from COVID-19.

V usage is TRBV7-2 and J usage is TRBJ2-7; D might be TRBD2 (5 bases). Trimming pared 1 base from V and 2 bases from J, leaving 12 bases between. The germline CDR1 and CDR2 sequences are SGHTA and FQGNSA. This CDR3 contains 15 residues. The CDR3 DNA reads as TGTGCCAGCAGCTTAGTTAGCGACGGCACCTACGAGCAGTACTTC. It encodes CASSLVSDGTYEQYF.

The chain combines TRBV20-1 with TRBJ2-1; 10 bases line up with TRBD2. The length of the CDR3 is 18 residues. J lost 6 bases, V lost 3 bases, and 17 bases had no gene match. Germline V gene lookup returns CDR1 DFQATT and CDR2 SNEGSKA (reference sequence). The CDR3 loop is CSASPALVSGLASNEQFF. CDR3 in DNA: TGCAGTGCTAGTCCGGCGCTGGTTTCGGGACTAGCGAGCAATGAGCAGTTCTTC.

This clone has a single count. Here the CDR3 reads CASRRQGAWNTEAFF. As DNA, the CDR3 is TGTGCCAGCAGGAGACAGGGGGCTTGGAACACTGAAGCTTTCTTT. This chain joins TRBV6-5 and TRBJ1-1; 10 nucleotides match TRBD1. This CDR3 is built from 15 residues. The V and J ends lost 6 bases and 1 base, in that order; junction bases with no gene match: 5. Looked up from germline, CDR1 is MNHEY and CDR2 is SVGAGI.

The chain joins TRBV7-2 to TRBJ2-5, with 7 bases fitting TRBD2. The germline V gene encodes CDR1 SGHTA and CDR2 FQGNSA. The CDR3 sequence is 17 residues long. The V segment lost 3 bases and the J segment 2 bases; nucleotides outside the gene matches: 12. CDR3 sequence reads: CASSFLGQAGLQETQYF. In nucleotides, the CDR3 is TGTGCCAGCAGCTTTCTCGGTCAAGCGGGATTACAAGAGACCCAGTACTTC.

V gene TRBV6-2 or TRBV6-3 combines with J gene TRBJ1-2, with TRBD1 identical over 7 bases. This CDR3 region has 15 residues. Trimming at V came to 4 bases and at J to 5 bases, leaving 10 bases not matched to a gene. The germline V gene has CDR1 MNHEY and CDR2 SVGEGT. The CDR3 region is CASSSRGEGAYGYTF. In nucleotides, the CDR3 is TGTGCCAGCAGTTCAAGGGGTGAGGGGGCTTATGGCTACACCTTC.

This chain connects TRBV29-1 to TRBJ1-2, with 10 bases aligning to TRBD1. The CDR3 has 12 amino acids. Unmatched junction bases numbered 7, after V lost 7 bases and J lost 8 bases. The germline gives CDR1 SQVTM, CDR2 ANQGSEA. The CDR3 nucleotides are TGCAGCGGCGGGACAGGGGAGCGCGGCTACACCTTC. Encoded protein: CSGGTGERGYTF. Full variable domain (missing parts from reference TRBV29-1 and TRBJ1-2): SAVISQKPSRDICQRGTSLTIQCQVDSQVTMMFWYRQQPGQSLTLIATANQGSEATYESGFVIDKFPISRPNLTFSTLTVSNMSPEDSSIYLCSGGTGERGYTFGSGTRLTVV.

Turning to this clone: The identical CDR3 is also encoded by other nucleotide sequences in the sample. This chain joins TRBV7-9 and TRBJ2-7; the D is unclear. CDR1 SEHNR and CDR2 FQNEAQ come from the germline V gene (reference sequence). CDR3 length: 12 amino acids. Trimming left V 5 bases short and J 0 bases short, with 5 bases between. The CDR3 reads CASSGRSYEQYF. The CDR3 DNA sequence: TGTGCCAGCAGCGGCCGCTCCTACGAGCAGTACTTC.

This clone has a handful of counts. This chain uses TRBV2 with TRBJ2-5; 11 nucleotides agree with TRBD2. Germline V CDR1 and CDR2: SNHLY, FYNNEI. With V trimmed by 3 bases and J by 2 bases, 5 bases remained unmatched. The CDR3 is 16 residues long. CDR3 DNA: TGTGCCAGCAGTGAGGGGGGACTAGCGGCACAAGAGACCCAGTACTTC. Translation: CASSEGGLAAQETQYF.

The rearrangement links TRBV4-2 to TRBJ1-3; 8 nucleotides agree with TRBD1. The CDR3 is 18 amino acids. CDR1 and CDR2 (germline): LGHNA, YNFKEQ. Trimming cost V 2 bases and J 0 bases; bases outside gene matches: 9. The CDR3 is CASSQNTGTGLSGNTIYF. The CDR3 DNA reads TGTGCCAGCAGCCAAAATACCGGGACAGGTCTCTCTGGAAACACCATATATTTT.

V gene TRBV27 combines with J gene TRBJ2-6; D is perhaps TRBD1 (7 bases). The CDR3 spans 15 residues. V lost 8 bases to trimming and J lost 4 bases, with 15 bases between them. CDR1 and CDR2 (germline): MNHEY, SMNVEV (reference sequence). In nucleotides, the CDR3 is TGTGCCAGCTCATACCAGGGGGGCGGGGCCAACGTCCTGACTTTC. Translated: CASSYQGGGANVLTF.